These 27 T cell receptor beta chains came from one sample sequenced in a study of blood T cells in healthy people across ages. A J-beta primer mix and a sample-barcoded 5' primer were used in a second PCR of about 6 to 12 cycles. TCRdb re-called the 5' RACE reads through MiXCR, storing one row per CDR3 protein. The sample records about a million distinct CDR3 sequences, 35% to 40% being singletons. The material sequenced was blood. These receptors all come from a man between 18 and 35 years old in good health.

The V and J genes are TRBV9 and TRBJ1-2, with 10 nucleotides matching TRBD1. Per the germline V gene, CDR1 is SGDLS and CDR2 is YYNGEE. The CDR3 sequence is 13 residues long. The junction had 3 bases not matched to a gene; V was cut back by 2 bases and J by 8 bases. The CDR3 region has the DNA TGTGCCAGCAGCGTGACAGGGGGCATAGGCTACACCTTC. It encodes CASSVTGGIGYTF.

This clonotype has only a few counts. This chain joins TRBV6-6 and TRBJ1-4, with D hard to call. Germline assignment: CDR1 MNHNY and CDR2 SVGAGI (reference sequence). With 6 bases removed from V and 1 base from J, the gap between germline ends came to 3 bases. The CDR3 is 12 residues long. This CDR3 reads CASRVTNEKLFF. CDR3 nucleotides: TGTGCCAGCAGGGTAACTAATGAAAAACTGTTTTTT.

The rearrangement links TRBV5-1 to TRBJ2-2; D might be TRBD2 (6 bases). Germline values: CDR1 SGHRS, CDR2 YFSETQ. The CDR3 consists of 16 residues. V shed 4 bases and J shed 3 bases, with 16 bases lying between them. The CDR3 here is CASSPYPGVDTGELFF. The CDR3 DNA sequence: TGCGCCAGCAGCCCCTACCCGGGGGTCGACACCGGGGAGCTGTTTTTT.

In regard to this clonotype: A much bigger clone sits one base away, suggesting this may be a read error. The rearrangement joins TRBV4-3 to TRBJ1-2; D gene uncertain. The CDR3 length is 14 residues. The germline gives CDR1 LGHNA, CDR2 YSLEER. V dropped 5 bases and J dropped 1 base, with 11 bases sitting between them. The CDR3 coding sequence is TGCGCCAGCAGCTATGCTGAGGGTAACTATGGCTACACCTTC. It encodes CASSYAEGNYGYTF.

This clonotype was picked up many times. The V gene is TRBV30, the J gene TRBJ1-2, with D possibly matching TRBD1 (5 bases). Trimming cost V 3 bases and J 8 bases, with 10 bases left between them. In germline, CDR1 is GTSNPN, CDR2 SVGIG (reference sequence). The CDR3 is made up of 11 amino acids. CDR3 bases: TGTGCCTGGAGACGGACAAACGGCTACACCTTC. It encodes CAWRRTNGYTF.

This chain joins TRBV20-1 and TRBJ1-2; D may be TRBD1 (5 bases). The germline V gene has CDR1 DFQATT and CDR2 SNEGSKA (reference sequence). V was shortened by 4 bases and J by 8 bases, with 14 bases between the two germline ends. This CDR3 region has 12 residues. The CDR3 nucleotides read TGCAGTGCTACCACAGGACTTGGCGGCTACACCTTC. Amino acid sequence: CSATTGLGGYTF.

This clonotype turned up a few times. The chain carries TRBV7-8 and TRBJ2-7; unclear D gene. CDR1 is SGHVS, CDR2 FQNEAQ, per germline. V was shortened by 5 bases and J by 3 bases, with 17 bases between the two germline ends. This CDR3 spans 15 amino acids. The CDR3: CASSPIGAVLYEQYF. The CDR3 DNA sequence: TGTGCCAGCAGCCCTATAGGCGCTGTACTCTACGAGCAGTACTTC. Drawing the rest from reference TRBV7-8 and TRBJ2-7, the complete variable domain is GAGVSQSPRYKVAKRGQDVALRCDPISGHVSLFWYQQALGQGPEFLTYFQNEAQLDKSGLPSDRFFAERPEGSVSTLKIQRTQQEDSAVYLCASSPIGAVLYEQYFGPGTRLTVT.

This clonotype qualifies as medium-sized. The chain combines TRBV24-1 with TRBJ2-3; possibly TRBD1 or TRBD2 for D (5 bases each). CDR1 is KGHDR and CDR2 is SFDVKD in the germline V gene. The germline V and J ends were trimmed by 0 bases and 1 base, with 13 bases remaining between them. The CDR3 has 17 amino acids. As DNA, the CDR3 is TGTGCCACCAGTGATTTGGAGTTCCCGGGGCGCACAGATACGCAGTATTTT. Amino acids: CATSDLEFPGRTDTQYF.

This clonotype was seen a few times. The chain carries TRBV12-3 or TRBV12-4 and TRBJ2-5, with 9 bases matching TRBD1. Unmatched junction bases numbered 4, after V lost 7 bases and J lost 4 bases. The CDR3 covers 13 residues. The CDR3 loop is CASNLTGGETQYF. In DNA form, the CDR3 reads TGTGCCAGCAACTTGACAGGGGGAGAGACCCAGTACTTC.

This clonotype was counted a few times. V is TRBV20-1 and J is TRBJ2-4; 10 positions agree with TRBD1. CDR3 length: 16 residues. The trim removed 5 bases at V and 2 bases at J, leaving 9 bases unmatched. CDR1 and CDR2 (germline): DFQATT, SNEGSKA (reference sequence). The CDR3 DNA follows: TGCAGTGCTTTCTCAGGGACAGGGGAGACCAAAAACATTCAGTACTTC. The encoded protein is CSAFSGTGETKNIQYF.

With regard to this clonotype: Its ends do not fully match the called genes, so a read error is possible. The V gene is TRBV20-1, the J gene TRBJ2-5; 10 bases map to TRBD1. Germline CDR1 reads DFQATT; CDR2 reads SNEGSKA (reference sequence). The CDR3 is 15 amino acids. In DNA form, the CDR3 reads TGCAGTGCTAGGGGGACAGGGGAGTACCAAGAGACCCAGTGCTTC. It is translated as CSARGTGEYQETQCF.

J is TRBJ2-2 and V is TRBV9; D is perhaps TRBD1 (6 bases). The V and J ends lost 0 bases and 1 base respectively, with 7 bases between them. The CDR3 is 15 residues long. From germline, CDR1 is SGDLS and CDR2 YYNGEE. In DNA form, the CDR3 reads TGTGCCAGCAGCGTAGCAGGGGTGAACACCGGGGAGCTGTTTTTT. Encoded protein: CASSVAGVNTGELFF.

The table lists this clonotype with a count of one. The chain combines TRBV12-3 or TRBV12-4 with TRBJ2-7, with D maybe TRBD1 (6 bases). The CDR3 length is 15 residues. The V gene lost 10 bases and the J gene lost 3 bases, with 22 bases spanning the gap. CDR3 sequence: CANTEGGGGNYEQYF. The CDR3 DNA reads TGTGCCAACACCGAAGGGGGTGGCGGCAACTACGAGCAGTACTTC.

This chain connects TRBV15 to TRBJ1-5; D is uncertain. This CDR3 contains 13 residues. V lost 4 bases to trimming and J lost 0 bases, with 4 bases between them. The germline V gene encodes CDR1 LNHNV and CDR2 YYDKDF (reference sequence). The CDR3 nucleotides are TGTGCCACCAGCACGGGTAGCAATCAGCCCCAGCATTTT. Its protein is CATSTGSNQPQHF.

The chain's CDR3 is CASTPAGHGSGYTF. The CDR3 region has the DNA TGTGCCAGCACTCCCGCGGGCCACGGCTCTGGCTACACCTTC. This chain connects TRBV28 to TRBJ1-2; D is undetermined. Trimming stripped 7 bases from V and 7 bases from J, with 19 bases between. CDR3 length: 14 residues. Germline assignment: CDR1 MDHEN and CDR2 SYDVKM.

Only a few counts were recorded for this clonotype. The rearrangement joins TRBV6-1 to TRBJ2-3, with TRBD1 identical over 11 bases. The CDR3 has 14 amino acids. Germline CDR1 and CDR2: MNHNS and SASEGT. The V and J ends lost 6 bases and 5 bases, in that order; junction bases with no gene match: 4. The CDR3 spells CASRDRGRKDTQYF. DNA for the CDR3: TGTGCCAGCAGGGACAGGGGGCGGAAAGATACGCAGTATTTT.

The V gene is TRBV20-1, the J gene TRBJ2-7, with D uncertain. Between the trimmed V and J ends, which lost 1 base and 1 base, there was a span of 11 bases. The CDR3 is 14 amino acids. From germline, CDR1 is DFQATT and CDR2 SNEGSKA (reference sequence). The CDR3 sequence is CSARAEARSYEQYF. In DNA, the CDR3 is TGCAGTGCTAGAGCGGAAGCGAGGTCCTACGAGCAGTACTTC.

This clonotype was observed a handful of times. The CDR3 sequence is CASASTGSYNEQFF. The CDR3 DNA reads TGTGCTAGTGCCAGCACCGGTTCCTACAATGAGCAGTTCTTC. The chain couples TRBV12-5 to TRBJ2-1; D is uncertain. Trimming removed 7 bases at V and 1 base at J, with 11 bases between. Germline values: CDR1 LGHNT, CDR2 FRNRAP. The CDR3 sequence is 14 residues long.

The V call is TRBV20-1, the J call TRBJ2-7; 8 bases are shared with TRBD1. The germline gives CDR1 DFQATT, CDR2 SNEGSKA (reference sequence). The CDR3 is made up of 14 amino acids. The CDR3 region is CSAGDRRLSYEQYF. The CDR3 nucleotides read TGCAGCGCCGGGGACAGGAGGTTATCTTACGAGCAGTACTTC.

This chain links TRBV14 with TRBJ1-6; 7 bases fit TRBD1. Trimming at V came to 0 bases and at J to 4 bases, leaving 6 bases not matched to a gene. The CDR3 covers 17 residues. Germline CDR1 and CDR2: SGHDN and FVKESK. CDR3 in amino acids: CASSQDDRDRYNSPLHF. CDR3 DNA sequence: TGTGCCAGCAGCCAAGATGACAGGGACAGATATAATTCACCCCTCCACTTT.

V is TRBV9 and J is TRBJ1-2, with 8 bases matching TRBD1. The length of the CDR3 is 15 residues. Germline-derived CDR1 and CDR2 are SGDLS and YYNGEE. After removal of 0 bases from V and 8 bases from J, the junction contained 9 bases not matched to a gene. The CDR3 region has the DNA TGTGCCAGCAGCGTAGGAACGACAGGGGATGGGGGCTACACCTTC. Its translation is CASSVGTTGDGGYTF.

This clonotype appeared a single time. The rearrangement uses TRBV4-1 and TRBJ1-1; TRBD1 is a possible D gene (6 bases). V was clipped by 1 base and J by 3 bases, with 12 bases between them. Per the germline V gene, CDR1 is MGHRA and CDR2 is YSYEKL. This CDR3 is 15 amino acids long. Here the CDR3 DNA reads TGCGCCAGCAGCCAAGGTAGGGGGAGGGACACTGAAGCTTTCTTT. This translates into CASSQGRGRDTEAFF.

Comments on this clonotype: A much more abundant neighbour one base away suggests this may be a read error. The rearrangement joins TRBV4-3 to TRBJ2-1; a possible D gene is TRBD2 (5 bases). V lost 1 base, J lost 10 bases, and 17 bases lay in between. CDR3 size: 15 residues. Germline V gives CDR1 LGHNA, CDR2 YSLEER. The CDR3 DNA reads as TGCGCCAGCAGCCAAGTTATCCAGCATGGAGGCGAGCAGTTCTTC. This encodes CASSQVIQHGGEQFF.

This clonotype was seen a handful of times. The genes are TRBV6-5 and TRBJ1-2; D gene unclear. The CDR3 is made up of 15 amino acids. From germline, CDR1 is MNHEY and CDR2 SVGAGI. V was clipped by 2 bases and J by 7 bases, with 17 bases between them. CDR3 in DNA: TGTGCCAGCAGTTACGTAGATCGGACCTTGGGTGGCTACACCTTC. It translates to CASSYVDRTLGGYTF.

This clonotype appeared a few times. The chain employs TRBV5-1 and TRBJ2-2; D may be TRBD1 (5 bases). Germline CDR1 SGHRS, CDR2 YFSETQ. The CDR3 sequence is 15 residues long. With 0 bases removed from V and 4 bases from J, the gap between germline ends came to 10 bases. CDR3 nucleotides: TGCGCCAGCAGCTTGGGACAGCCTGGCACCGGGGAGCTGTTTTTT. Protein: CASSLGQPGTGELFF.

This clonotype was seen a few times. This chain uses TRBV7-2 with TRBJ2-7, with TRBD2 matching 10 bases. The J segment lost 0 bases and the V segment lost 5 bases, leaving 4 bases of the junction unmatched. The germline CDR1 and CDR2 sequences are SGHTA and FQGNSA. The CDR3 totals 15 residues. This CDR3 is CASSNIAGGSYEQYF. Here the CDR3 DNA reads TGTGCCAGCAGCAATATAGCGGGGGGCTCCTACGAGCAGTACTTC.

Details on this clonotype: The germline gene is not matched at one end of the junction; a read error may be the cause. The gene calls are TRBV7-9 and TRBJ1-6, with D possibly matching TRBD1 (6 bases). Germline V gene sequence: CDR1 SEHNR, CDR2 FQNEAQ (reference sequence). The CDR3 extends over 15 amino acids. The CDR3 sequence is CANSLGGRGGSPLHF. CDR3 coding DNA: TGTGCCAACAGCTTAGGTGGCAGGGGCGGTTCACCCCTCCACTTT.